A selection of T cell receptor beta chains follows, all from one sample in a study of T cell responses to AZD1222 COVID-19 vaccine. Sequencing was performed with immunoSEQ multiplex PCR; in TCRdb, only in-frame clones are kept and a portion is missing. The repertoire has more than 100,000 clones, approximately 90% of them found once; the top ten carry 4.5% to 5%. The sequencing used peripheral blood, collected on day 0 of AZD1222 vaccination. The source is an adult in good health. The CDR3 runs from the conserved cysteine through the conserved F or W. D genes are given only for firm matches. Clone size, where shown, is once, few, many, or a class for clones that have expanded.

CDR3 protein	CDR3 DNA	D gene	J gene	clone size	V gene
CASSTRWDGYTF	TGTGCCAGTAGTACCCGGTGGGATGGCTACACCTTC	.	TRBJ1-2	once	TRBV19
CASSLAWQPSETQYF	TGTGCCAGCAGCTTAGCCTGGCAGCCCTCAGAGACCCAGTACTTC	.	TRBJ2-5	.	TRBV7-2
CASRGQGEVNQPQHF	TGTGCCAGCAGGGGACAGGGGGAAGTTAATCAGCCCCAGCATTTT	TRBD1	TRBJ1-5	.	TRBV28
CASSDRFSGNTIYF	TGTGCCAGCAGCGACCGGTTCTCTGGAAACACCATATATTTT	.	TRBJ1-3	.	TRBV5-4
CASRNFQGAGNTGELFF	TGTGCCAGTAGAAACTTCCAGGGGGCAGGGAACACCGGGGAGCTGTTTTTT	TRBD1	TRBJ2-2	.	TRBV19
CASSSGAGAVTF	TGTGCCAGCAGCTCTGGGGCGGGAGCTGTCACCTTC	.	TRBJ1-2	.	TRBV7-2
CASSSTVTGELFF	TGTGCCAGCAGCTCGACAGTTACCGGGGAGCTGTTTTTT	.	TRBJ2-2	once	TRBV7-3
CASSWTDNYGYTF	TGTGCCAGCAGTTGGACGGATAACTATGGCTACACCTTC	.	TRBJ1-2	few	TRBV6-5
CASSFRQPQHF	TGTGCCAGCAGTTTTCGACAGCCCCAGCATTTT	.	TRBJ1-5	.	TRBV28
CAIGRFSYNEQFF	TGTGCCATCGGCAGATTCTCCTACAATGAGCAGTTCTTC	.	TRBJ2-1	.	TRBV28
CASSLAGARQPQHF	TGTGCCAGCAGCTTAGCGGGGGCGCGGCAGCCCCAGCATTTT	.	TRBJ1-5	.	TRBV7-9
CASSPRETGGELFF	TGTGCCAGCTCACCACGGGAGACAGGCGGGGAGCTGTTTTTT	.	TRBJ2-2	.	TRBV18
CAGRANSGNTIYF	TGTGCCGGGCGGGCCAACTCTGGAAACACCATATATTTT	.	TRBJ1-3	.	TRBV12-3/TRBV12-4
CASSYLSTPGLNTEAFF	TGTGCCAGCAGTTATCTCTCGACTCCAGGACTGAACACTGAAGCTTTCTTT	.	TRBJ1-1	.	TRBV6-2/TRBV6-3
CASSLNRQETQYF	TGTGCCAGCTCGCTGAACAGACAAGAGACCCAGTACTTC	.	TRBJ2-5	.	TRBV18
CASSEGRAQPQHF	TGTGCCAGCTCCGAGGGCAGGGCCCAGCCCCAGCATTTT	.	TRBJ1-5	.	TRBV18
CASSQAVGAGYGYTF	TGCGCCAGCAGCCAGGCGGTGGGGGCGGGCTATGGCTACACCTTC	.	TRBJ1-2	.	TRBV4-3
CASSSVDSYFAGTQYF	TGTGCCAGCAGCTCGGTCGACAGCTACTTTGCGGGGACCCAGTACTTC	.	TRBJ2-5	.	TRBV7-8
CSASGGAQYF	TGCAGTGCTAGCGGGGGCGCCCAGTACTTC	.	TRBJ2-5	.	TRBV20-1
CASSQDSGPLEETQYF	TGTGCCAGCAGCCAAGATTCGGGCCCTTTAGAAGAGACCCAGTACTTC	.	TRBJ2-5	once	TRBV14
CASSSTGAGYSNQPQHF	TGTGCCAGCAGTTCTACAGGGGCCGGGTATAGCAATCAGCCCCAGCATTTT	TRBD1	TRBJ1-5	.	TRBV6-2/TRBV6-3
CASSLHMNTEAFF	TGTGCCAGCAGCCTCCACATGAACACTGAAGCTTTCTTT	.	TRBJ1-1	.	TRBV7-2
CASSFSNTEAFF	TGTGCCAGCAGTTTTTCTAACACTGAAGCTTTCTTT	.	TRBJ1-1	.	TRBV12-3/TRBV12-4
CASTLRGMEETQYF	TGTGCCAGCACGCTCCGGGGGATGGAGGAGACCCAGTACTTC	.	TRBJ2-5	.	TRBV3-1/TRBV3-2
CASSLRDTQPQHF	TGTGCCAGCAGCCTGAGGGATACACAGCCCCAGCATTTT	.	TRBJ1-5	.	TRBV4-2
CASSIPGQGSEKLFF	TGTGCCAGTAGTATACCGGGACAGGGGAGTGAAAAACTGTTTTTT	TRBD1	TRBJ1-4	few	TRBV19
CASTLTGGASTEAFF	TGTGCCAGCACTTTGACAGGGGGCGCGAGCACTGAAGCTTTCTTT	TRBD1	TRBJ1-1	.	TRBV6-5
CASSQVFAGASNTGELFF	TGTGCCAGCAGCCAAGTTTTTGCGGGAGCCTCGAACACCGGGGAGCTGTTTTTT	TRBD2	TRBJ2-2	.	TRBV4-2
CASSQGKGIEQYF	TGTGCCAGCAGCCAGGGAAAAGGGATTGAGCAGTACTTC	.	TRBJ2-7	.	TRBV4-2
CASSERTSGRTGLFF	TGTGCCAGCAGTGAGCGGACGAGCGGTAGGACGGGGCTGTTTTTT	.	TRBJ2-2	.	TRBV6-1
CASSLAQGGETQYF	TGTGCCAGCAGCTTAGCCCAGGGGGGAGAGACCCAGTACTTC	.	TRBJ2-5	.	TRBV7-9
CASRLERDINGYTF	TGTGCCAGCAGGCTAGAAAGGGACATTAATGGCTACACCTTC	.	TRBJ1-2	.	TRBV2
CASSLGLAGVEDTQYF	TGTGCCAGCAGCCTCGGACTAGCGGGGGTTGAAGATACGCAGTATTTT	TRBD2	TRBJ2-3	.	TRBV5-4
CASSLTGQGETGELFF	TGTGCCAGCAGCTTAACTGGACAGGGTGAGACCGGGGAGCTGTTTTTT	TRBD1	TRBJ2-2	.	TRBV7-3
CASSSHRGDTEAFF	TGTGCCAGCAGCTCCCACAGGGGTGACACTGAAGCTTTCTTT	TRBD1	TRBJ1-1	.	TRBV9
CASSQSWGGSGNTIYF	TGTGCCAGCAGCCAGAGTTGGGGAGGCTCTGGAAACACCATATATTTT	.	TRBJ1-3	once	TRBV11-3
CASSYSDSSYEQYF	TGTGCCAGCAGTTATTCTGACAGTTCCTACGAGCAGTACTTC	.	TRBJ2-7	.	TRBV6-6
CASTRQGGFTEAFF	TGTGCCAGCACCAGACAGGGAGGCTTCACTGAAGCTTTCTTT	TRBD1	TRBJ1-1	once	TRBV6-6
CASSLLDGELFF	TGTGCCAGCAGCTTACTAGACGGGGAGCTGTTTTTT	.	TRBJ2-2	.	TRBV7-3
CASSSPDRGLNEQYF	TGCGCCAGCAGCTCCCCGGACAGGGGGTTGAACGAGCAGTACTTC	TRBD1	TRBJ2-7	.	TRBV5-1
CASNSGPGTSFARNTIYF	TGTGCCAGCAACTCCGGTCCGGGGACCTCGTTCGCCAGAAACACCATATATTTT	.	TRBJ1-3	.	TRBV11-2
CASGPRTPGQETQYF	TGTGCCAGCGGCCCCCGTACCCCAGGGCAAGAGACCCAGTACTTC	.	TRBJ2-5	.	TRBV27
CASSLAFRLNTEAFF	TGTGCCAGCAGCTTAGCATTTCGGCTGAACACTGAAGCTTTCTTT	.	TRBJ1-1	.	TRBV7-9
CASSALAGGRYEQFF	TGTGCCAGCAGTGCCCTTGCGGGGGGTCGGTATGAGCAGTTCTTC	TRBD2	TRBJ2-1	.	TRBV28
CATSEGSGGGTDTQYF	TGTGCCACCTCCGAAGGGAGCGGGGGGGGCACAGATACGCAGTATTTT	TRBD2	TRBJ2-3	few	TRBV6-4
CASSMGAATNQPQHF	TGTGCCAGTAGTATGGGGGCAGCCACCAATCAGCCCCAGCATTTT	.	TRBJ1-5	.	TRBV19
CASSGGTAGNTIYF	TGTGCCAGCAGTGGGGGGACAGCTGGAAACACCATATATTTT	TRBD1	TRBJ1-3	once	TRBV25-1
CASSYSTGPGDTQYF	TGTGCCAGCAGTTACTCGACTGGGCCTGGGGATACGCAGTATTTT	.	TRBJ2-3	.	TRBV6-5
CASRMDRDYGYTF	TGTGCCAGTAGGATGGACAGGGACTATGGCTACACCTTC	TRBD1	TRBJ1-2	few	TRBV19
CASKFYQGYGYTF	TGTGCCAGTAAATTCTACCAGGGGTATGGCTACACCTTC	.	TRBJ1-2	.	TRBV19
CASSELIGQSSYNEQFF	TGTGCCAGCAGCGAATTAATCGGACAGAGCTCCTACAATGAGCAGTTCTTC	.	TRBJ2-1	medium-sized	TRBV5-4
CASSQDPTYTGELFF	TGCGCCAGCAGCCAAGATCCCACCTACACCGGGGAGCTGTTTTTT	.	TRBJ2-2	.	TRBV4-3